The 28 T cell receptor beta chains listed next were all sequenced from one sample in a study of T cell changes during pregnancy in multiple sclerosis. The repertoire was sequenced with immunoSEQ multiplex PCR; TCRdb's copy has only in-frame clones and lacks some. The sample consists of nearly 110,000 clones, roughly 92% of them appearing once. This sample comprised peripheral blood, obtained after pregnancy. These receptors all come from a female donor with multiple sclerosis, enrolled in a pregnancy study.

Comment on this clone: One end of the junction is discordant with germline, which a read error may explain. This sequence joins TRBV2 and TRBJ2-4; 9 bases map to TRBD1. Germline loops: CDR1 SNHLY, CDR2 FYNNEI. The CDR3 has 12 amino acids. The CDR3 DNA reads TGTGCCAGCAGCCTCGGGACAGGGCGTTCGCACTTC. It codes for CASSLGTGRSHF.

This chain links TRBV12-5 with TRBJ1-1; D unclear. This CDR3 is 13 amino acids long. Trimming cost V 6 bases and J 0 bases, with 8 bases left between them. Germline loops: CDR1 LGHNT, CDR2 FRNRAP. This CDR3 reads CASGRTVNTEAFF. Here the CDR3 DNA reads TGTGCTAGTGGCCGAACTGTGAACACTGAAGCTTTCTTT.

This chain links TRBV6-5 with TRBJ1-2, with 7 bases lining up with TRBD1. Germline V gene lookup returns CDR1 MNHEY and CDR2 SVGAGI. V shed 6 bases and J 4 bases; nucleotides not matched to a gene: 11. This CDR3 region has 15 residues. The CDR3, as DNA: TGTGCCAGCAGGCCCTTCGGACAGGATGGCTATGGCTACACCTTC. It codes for CASRPFGQDGYGYTF.

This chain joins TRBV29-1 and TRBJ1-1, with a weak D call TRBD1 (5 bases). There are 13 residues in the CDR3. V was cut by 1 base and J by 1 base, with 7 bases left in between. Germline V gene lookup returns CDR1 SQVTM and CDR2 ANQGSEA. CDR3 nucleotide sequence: TGCAGCGTTGAAGGCAGGGCGAACACTGAAGCTTTCTTT. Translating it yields CSVEGRANTEAFF.

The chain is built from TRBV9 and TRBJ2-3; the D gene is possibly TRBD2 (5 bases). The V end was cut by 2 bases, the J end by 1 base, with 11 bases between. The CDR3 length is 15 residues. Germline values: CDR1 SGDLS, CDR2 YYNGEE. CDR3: CASSVEDSGTDTQYF. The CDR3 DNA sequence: TGTGCCAGCAGCGTTGAAGATAGCGGCACAGATACGCAGTATTTT.

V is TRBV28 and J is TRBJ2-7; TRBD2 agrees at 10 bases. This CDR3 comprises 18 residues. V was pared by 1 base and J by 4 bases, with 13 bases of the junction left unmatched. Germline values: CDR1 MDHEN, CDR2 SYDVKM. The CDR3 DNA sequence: TGTGCCAGCAGTTTATTACCCCCTGGGACTAGCGCTAAGTACGAGCAGTACTTC. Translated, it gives CASSLLPPGTSAKYEQYF.

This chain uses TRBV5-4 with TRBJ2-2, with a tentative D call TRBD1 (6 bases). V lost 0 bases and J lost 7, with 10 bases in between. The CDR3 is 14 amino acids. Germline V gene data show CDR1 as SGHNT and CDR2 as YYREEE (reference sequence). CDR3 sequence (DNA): TGTGCCAGCAGCTTGGAATGGGGGCGCGGGGAGCTGTTTTTT. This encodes CASSLEWGRGELFF.

CDR3 sequence: CASSVSQTGELFF. In DNA, the CDR3 is TGTGCCAGCAGTGTCTCACAGACCGGGGAGCTGTTTTTT. This chain links TRBV2 with TRBJ2-2; D is ambiguous. V was pared by 4 bases and J by 5 bases, with 8 bases between. The length of the CDR3 is 13 residues. From germline, CDR1 is SNHLY and CDR2 FYNNEI.

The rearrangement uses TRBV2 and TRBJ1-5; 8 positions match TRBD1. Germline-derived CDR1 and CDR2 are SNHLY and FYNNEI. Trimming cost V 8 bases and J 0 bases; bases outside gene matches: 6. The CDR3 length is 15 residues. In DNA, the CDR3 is TGTGCCAGCCGGACAGGGCCTCATAGCAATCAGCCCCAGCATTTT. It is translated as CASRTGPHSNQPQHF.

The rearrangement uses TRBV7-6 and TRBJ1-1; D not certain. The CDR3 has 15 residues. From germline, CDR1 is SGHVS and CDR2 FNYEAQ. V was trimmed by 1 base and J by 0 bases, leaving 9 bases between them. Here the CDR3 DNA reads TGTGCCAGCAGCTTAGGTTCAAACATGAACACTGAAGCTTTCTTT. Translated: CASSLGSNMNTEAFF.

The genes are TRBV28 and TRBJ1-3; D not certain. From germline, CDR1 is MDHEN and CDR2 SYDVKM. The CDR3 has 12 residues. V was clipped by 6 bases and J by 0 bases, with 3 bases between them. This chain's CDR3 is CASRASGNTIYF. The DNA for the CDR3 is TGTGCCAGCAGGGCCTCTGGAAACACCATATATTTT.

The CDR3 here is CASSSDYGGYNEQFF. For the CDR3, the DNA is TGTGCCAGCAGCTCAGACTATGGGGGGTACAATGAGCAGTTCTTC. The chain carries TRBV11-3 and TRBJ2-1; tentative D call: TRBD2 (6 bases). Trimming shortened V by 4 bases and J by 4 bases, and 14 bases separated the two germline ends. The CDR3 is made up of 15 amino acids. The germline CDR1 and CDR2 sequences are SGHNT and YENEEA.

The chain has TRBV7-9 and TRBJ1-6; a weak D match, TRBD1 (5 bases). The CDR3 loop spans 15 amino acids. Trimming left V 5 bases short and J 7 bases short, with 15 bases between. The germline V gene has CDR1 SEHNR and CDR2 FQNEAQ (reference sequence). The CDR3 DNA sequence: TGTGCCAGCAGCCCCGCTTGGGGCGACAATTCACCCCTCCACTTT. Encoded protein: CASSPAWGDNSPLHF.

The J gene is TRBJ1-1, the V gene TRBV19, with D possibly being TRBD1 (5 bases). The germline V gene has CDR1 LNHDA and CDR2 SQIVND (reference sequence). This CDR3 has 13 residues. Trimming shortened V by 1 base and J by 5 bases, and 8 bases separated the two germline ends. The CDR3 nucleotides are TGTGCCAGTAGTATAGTAGGGGATACTGAAGCTTTCTTT. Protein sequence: CASSIVGDTEAFF.

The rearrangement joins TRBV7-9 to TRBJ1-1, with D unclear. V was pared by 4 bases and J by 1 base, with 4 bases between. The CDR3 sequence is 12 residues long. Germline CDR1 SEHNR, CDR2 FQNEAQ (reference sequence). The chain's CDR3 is CASSWRNTEAFF. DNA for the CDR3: TGTGCCAGCAGCTGGAGGAACACTGAAGCTTTCTTT.

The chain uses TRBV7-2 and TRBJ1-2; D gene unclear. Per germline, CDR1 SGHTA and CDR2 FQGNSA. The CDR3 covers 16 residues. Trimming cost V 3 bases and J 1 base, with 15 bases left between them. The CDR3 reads CASSFEPPRLNYGYTF. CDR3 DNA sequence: TGTGCCAGCAGCTTTGAGCCCCCGAGGCTTAACTATGGCTACACCTTC. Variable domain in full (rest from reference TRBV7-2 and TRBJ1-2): GAGVSQSPSNKVTEKGKDVELRCDPISGHTALYWYRQSLGQGLEFLIYFQGNSAPDKSGLPSDRFSAERTGGSVSTLTIQRTQQEDSAVYLCASSFEPPRLNYGYTFGSGTRLTVV.

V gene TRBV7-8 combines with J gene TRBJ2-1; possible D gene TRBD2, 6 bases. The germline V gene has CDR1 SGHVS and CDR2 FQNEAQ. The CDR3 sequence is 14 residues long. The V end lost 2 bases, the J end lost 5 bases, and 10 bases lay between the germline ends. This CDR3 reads CASSLRDSNNEQFF. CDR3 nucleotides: TGTGCCAGCAGCTTACGGGACTCAAACAATGAGCAGTTCTTC.

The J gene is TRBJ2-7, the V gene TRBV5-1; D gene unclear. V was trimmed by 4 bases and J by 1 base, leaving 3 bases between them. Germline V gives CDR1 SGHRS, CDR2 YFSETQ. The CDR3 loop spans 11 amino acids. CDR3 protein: CASSESYEQYF. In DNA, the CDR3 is TGCGCCAGCAGCGAGTCCTACGAGCAGTACTTC.

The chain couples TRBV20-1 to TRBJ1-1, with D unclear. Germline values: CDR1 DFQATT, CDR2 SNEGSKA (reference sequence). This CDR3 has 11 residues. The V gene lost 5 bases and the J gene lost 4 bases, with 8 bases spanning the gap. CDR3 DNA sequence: TGCAGTGCTTCCGACTTCACTGAAGCTTTCTTT. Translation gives CSASDFTEAFF.

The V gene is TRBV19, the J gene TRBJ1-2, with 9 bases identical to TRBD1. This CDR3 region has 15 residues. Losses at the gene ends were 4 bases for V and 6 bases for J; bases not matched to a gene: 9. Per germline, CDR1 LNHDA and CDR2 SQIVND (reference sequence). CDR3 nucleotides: TGTGCCAGTAGTACCCGGTGGACAGGGGACAATGGCTACACCTTC. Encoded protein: CASSTRWTGDNGYTF.

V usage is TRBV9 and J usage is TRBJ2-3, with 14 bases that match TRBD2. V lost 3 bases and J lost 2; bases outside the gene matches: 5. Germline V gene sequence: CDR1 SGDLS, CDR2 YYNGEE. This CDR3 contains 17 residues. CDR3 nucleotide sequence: TGTGCCAGCAGCGAGGGACTAGCGGGAGCCCTCACAGATACGCAGTATTTT. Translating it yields CASSEGLAGALTDTQYF.

This CDR3 reads CASSIQGEETQYF. The CDR3 DNA sequence: TGTGCCAGCAGCATACAGGGCGAGGAGACCCAGTACTTC. J is TRBJ2-5 and V is TRBV11-3, with a tentative D call TRBD1 (6 bases). This CDR3 contains 13 residues. V was trimmed by 5 bases and J by 5 bases, leaving 12 bases between them. Germline V CDR1 and CDR2: SGHNT, YENEEA.

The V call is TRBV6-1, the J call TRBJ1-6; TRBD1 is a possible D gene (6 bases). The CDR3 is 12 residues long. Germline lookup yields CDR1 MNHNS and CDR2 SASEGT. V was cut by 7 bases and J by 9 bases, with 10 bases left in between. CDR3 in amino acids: CASNRVSSPLHF. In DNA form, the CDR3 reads TGTGCCAGCAACAGGGTTAGTTCACCCCTCCACTTT.

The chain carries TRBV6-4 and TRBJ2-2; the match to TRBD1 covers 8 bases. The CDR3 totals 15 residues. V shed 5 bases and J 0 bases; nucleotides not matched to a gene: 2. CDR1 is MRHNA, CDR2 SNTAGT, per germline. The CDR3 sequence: CASSPQGANTGELFF. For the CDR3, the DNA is TGTGCCAGCAGTCCACAGGGGGCGAACACCGGGGAGCTGTTTTTT.

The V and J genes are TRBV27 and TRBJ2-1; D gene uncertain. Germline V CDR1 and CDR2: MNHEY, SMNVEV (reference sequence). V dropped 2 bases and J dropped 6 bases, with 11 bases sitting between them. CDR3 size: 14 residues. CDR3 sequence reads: CASSLRLLRNEQFF. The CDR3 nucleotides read TGTGCCAGCAGTTTACGACTCCTGCGCAATGAGCAGTTCTTC.

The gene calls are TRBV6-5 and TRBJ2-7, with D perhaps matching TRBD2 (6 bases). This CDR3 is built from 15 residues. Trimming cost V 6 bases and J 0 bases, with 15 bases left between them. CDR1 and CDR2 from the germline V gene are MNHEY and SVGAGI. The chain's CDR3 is CASSMGGRSSYEQYF. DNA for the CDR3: TGTGCCAGCAGCATGGGGGGACGGAGCTCCTACGAGCAGTACTTC.

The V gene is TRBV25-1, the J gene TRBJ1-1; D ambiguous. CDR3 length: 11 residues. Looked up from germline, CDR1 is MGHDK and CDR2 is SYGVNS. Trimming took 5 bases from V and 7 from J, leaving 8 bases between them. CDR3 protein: CASSSAGEAFF. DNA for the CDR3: TGTGCCAGCAGTTCGGCAGGTGAAGCTTTCTTT.

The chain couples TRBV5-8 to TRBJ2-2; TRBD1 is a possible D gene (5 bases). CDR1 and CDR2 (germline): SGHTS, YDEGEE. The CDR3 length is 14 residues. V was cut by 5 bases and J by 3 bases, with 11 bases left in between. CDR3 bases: TGTGCCAGCAGAGAGGACACGGACACCGGGGAGCTGTTTTTT. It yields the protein CASREDTDTGELFF.